This paragraph reports one T cell receptor beta chain. Its antigen remains undetermined. No quality values exist for individual bases; no much larger clone is one base distant. This sample stems from a study of blood T cell repertoires in COVID-19 (dated by TCRdb to about 2020). In terms of the full investigation: Samples covering the acute and convalescent phases of COVID-19 were provided by collaborators in the United States, Italy and Spain. The prospective study material was composed of cDNA or gDNA derived from T cells, B-cell-depleted T cells, or PBMCs. The dataset comprised deeply sampled blood TCRbeta repertoires from subjects exposed to, actively infected with, or recovered from COVID-19. The repertoires were released in a freely available public database intended as a resource for research on the immune response to SARS-CoV-2. The samples were drawn from the first 160 participants of the ongoing ImmuneRACE study and from some 1,300 subjects provided by 6 global collaborators. A de-identified subject ID, COVID-19 status, age in years and sex were almost always included in the sample metadata. HLA class I and class II types, where available, came from metadata supplied by the sample provider rather than from assay-based typing. What the research found in general, with its limitations: The quantity of clinical and demographic metadata differed by source and by participant and was supplied without curation.

The immunoSEQ Assay, a bias-controlled multiplex PCR, was used to amplify TCRbeta CDR3 regions from genomic DNA. The study's own analysis went as follows. The number of nucleated cells in each sample was estimated from the amplification of reference gene primers within the assay. Sequence reads were collapsed and filtered to measure the absolute abundance of every unique TCRbeta CDR3 rearrangement. For each sample, productive Simpson clonality was calculated as the square root of Simpson's diversity index across productive rearrangements. In its TCRdb copy, this immuneACCESS table keeps in-frame sequences only and misses some clones. Where compared with another copy, unresolved V genes explain less than half of these, and the others have no known cause. The V and J calls and clone size come from that table; D and trimming were worked out from the DNA. This sample lists 90,000 to 110,000 clones; around 84% were detected once. The ten largest clones represent approximately 15% of the sample.

The collaborating institutions used their own protocols to collect whole blood in K2EDTA tubes. For TCRbeta analysis, collaborators shipped samples in one of three forms: frozen whole blood, isolated PBMCs, or DNA extracted from either of those sample types. Here V drops 7 bases and J drops 0 bases, and the junction holds 5 bases not matched to any gene. The CDR3 covers 15 residues, taking in both the cysteine and the phenylalanine. Only the CDR3 region is kept as DNA, spanning 45 bases read in frame from base 1. CDR1 and CDR2 are drawn from the germline V gene: MDHEN, SYDVKM. This chain is built from TRBV28 and TRBJ2-3; 9 bases in the middle match TRBD2. The TCR was taken from a woman aged 80 or over with acute or convalescent COVID-19. The specimen was peripheral blood. The DNA reads as follows: TGTGCCAGCACCTCTAGCGGGGTTAGCACAGATACGCAGTATTTT. Its protein reads: CASTSSGVSTDTQYF.